The T cell receptor (beta chain) under discussion was sequenced for a study of blood T cell repertoires in COVID-19. The overall study: Sites across the United States, Italy and Spain contributed samples from acute and convalescent COVID-19. From T cells, B-cell-depleted T cells, or PBMCs came the material, which was cDNA or gDNA.

This clone was seen more than once but under ten times. The repertoire was sequenced with immunoSEQ multiplex PCR; TCRdb's copy has only in-frame clones and lacks some. The table shows roughly 410,000 clones, with about 89% occurring only once. The CDR3 has 15 residues. Germline CDR1 MNHEY, CDR2 SMNVEV (reference sequence). V lost 3 bases to trimming and J lost 5 bases; unmatched junction nucleotides: 7. This chain joins TRBV27 and TRBJ1-2, with 9 nucleotides matching TRBD1. The TCR originated in a woman aged 40 to 49 with COVID-19, enrolled during active disease. Sequencing input: peripheral blood. CDR3 bases: TGTGCCAGCAGTTTCCTCGGGACAGGGAGGTATGGCTACACCTTC. The encoded protein is CASSFLGTGRYGYTF.